A selection of T cell receptor beta chains follows, all from one sample in a study of T cell repertoires in ileal Crohn's disease. The method was immunoSEQ multiplex PCR; TCRdb's version includes in-frame clones alone and lacks a portion of them. The sample gives tens of thousands of clones, roughly three quarters of which show up once; 4.5% to 6% is in the top ten. The sequenced sample consisted of ileal tissue. These receptors originate from an adult with Crohn's disease. The CDR3 runs from the conserved cysteine through the conserved F or W. The order of the fields is CDR3 protein, CDR3 DNA, V gene, J gene, clone size, D gene. D genes are given only for firm matches. A clone size is listed for some rows: how often the clone was seen (once, few, many), or a class if it is expanded.

CDR3: CATDSGGGAYEQYF; DNA: TGTGCCACCGACTCTGGCGGGGGGGCCTACGAGCAGTACTTC; V: TRBV2; J: TRBJ2-7; size: -; D: TRBD2
CDR3: CASSVASSSYNEQFF; DNA: TGTGCCAGCAGCGTAGCGTCGAGCTCCTACAATGAGCAGTTCTTC; V: TRBV9; J: TRBJ2-1; size: -; D: -
CDR3: CASSLLLAGTTDTQYF; DNA: TGTGCCAGCAGCTTGTTGCTAGCGGGGACCACAGATACGCAGTATTTT; V: TRBV5-4; J: TRBJ2-3; size: -; D: TRBD2
CDR3: CASSYTGVNQPQHF; DNA: TGTGCCAGCAGTTATACAGGGGTTAATCAGCCCCAGCATTTT; V: TRBV6-5; J: TRBJ1-5; size: -; D: TRBD1
CDR3: CASSRQANYGYTF; DNA: TGTGCCAGCAGCCGACAGGCTAACTATGGCTACACCTTC; V: TRBV7-6; J: TRBJ1-2; size: -; D: -
CDR3: CASSLDSRTREQYF; DNA: TGTGCCAGCAGCTTAGACAGCCGGACGAGGGAGCAGTACTTC; V: TRBV7-3; J: TRBJ2-7; size: -; D: -
CDR3: CASSLVAASGTQSDTQYF; DNA: TGTGCCAGCAGCTTAGTGGCGGCTAGCGGGACACAATCAGATACGCAGTATTTT; V: TRBV7-2; J: TRBJ2-3; size: -; D: TRBD2
CDR3: CASSPTTSTDTQYF; DNA: TGTGCCAGCAGCCCGACGACTAGCACAGATACGCAGTATTTT; V: TRBV7-2; J: TRBJ2-3; size: -; D: -
CDR3: CASGLEPGTEAFF; DNA: TGTGCTAGTGGTTTGGAACCGGGGACTGAAGCTTTCTTT; V: TRBV12-5; J: TRBJ1-1; size: -; D: -
CDR3: CASRGDNTGELFF; DNA: TGTGCCAGCAGAGGGGATAACACCGGGGAGCTGTTTTTT; V: TRBV2; J: TRBJ2-2; size: -; D: -
CDR3: CASSEPPDRGRGYTF; DNA: TGTGCCAGCAGTGAACCGCCCGACAGGGGCCGAGGCTACACCTTC; V: TRBV6-1; J: TRBJ1-2; size: -; D: TRBD1
CDR3: CASSYQGAGTANYGYTF; DNA: TGTGCCAGCAGCTACCAGGGGGCTGGGACTGCTAACTATGGCTACACCTTC; V: TRBV7-8; J: TRBJ1-2; size: -; D: TRBD1
CDR3: CASSFGTTGNTEAFF; DNA: TGTGCCAGCAGCTTCGGGACGACAGGGAACACTGAAGCTTTCTTT; V: TRBV7-8; J: TRBJ1-1; size: few; D: -
CDR3: CASSPGGELFF; DNA: TGTGCCAGCAGCCCGGGGGGGGAGCTGTTTTTT; V: TRBV14; J: TRBJ2-2; size: few; D: -
CDR3: CASSLASSSGGADEQYF; DNA: TGTGCCAGCAGCTTGGCATCCTCTAGCGGGGGGGCCGACGAGCAGTACTTC; V: TRBV5-4; J: TRBJ2-7; size: -; D: TRBD2
CDR3: CASTIPGARGNTGELFF; DNA: TGTGCCAGTACCATTCCTGGGGCCAGGGGGAACACCGGGGAGCTGTTTTTT; V: TRBV19; J: TRBJ2-2; size: -; D: -
CDR3: CASSAQGSYNEQFF; DNA: TGTGCCAGCAGTGCACAGGGCTCCTACAATGAGCAGTTCTTC; V: TRBV25-1; J: TRBJ2-1; size: -; D: -
CDR3: CSGSRLLNEQFF; DNA: TGCAGCGGCTCTAGACTGTTAAATGAGCAGTTCTTC; V: TRBV29-1; J: TRBJ2-1; size: -; D: -
CDR3: CASSLGTGDTDTQYF; DNA: TGTGCCAGCAGCTTGGGGACAGGGGACACAGATACGCAGTATTTT; V: TRBV9; J: TRBJ2-3; size: once; D: TRBD1
CDR3: CASSQEATRGDTGELFF; DNA: TGTGCCAGCAGCCAAGAGGCAACCAGGGGGGACACCGGGGAGCTGTTTTTT; V: TRBV4-2; J: TRBJ2-2; size: -; D: -
CDR3: CASSRITGDYSNQPQHF; DNA: TGTGCCAGCAGCCGAATTACAGGGGATTATAGCAATCAGCCCCAGCATTTT; V: TRBV7-9; J: TRBJ1-5; size: -; D: TRBD1
CDR3: CASSRAQPTGYGANVLTF; DNA: TGTGCCAGTAGTCGGGCCCAGCCAACAGGGTATGGGGCCAACGTCCTGACTTTC; V: TRBV19; J: TRBJ2-6; size: -; D: -
CDR3: CASSLYYTDTQYF; DNA: TGTGCCAGCAGTTTATATTACACAGATACGCAGTATTTT; V: TRBV27; J: TRBJ2-3; size: -; D: -
CDR3: CASSPPGLVGYTF; DNA: TGTGCCAGCTCACCACCAGGACTAGTTGGCTACACCTTC; V: TRBV18; J: TRBJ1-2; size: -; D: -
CDR3: CASSPEGRMNTEAFF; DNA: TGTGCCAGCAGCCCGGAGGGACGGATGAACACTGAAGCTTTCTTT; V: TRBV7-9; J: TRBJ1-1; size: -; D: -
CDR3: CTSSQEGHTHGYTF; DNA: TGCACCAGCAGCCAAGAGGGACATACGCATGGCTACACCTTC; V: TRBV1; J: TRBJ1-2; size: -; D: -
CDR3: CASSQVQRGGAYNEQFF; DNA: TGTGCCAGCAGCCAAGTCCAGCGGGGGGGCGCATACAATGAGCAGTTCTTC; V: TRBV4-2; J: TRBJ2-1; size: -; D: TRBD2
CDR3: CASSAWTGEGETQYF; DNA: TGTGCCAGCAGCGCGTGGACAGGGGAGGGAGAGACCCAGTACTTC; V: TRBV9; J: TRBJ2-5; size: -; D: TRBD1
CDR3: CASSLGGPMNYGYTF; DNA: TGCGCCAGCAGCTTGGGGGGCCCCATGAACTATGGCTACACCTTC; V: TRBV5-1; J: TRBJ1-2; size: -; D: -
CDR3: CASSRQLMNTEAFF; DNA: TGTGCCAGCAGTAGACAGCTCATGAACACTGAAGCTTTCTTT; V: TRBV6-6; J: TRBJ1-1; size: once; D: -
CDR3: CASKGFEKLFF; DNA: TGTGCCAGCAAGGGGTTCGAAAAACTGTTTTTT; V: TRBV6-1; J: TRBJ1-4; size: -; D: -
CDR3: CASSEGGVGTEAFF; DNA: TGTGCCAGCAGTGAGGGGGGAGTGGGGACTGAAGCTTTCTTT; V: TRBV2; J: TRBJ1-1; size: -; D: -
CDR3: CASSEGVTEAFF; DNA: TGTGCCAGCAGTGAGGGGGTCACTGAAGCTTTCTTT; V: TRBV6-6; J: TRBJ1-1; size: -; D: -
CDR3: CASSGGAGTGVGNTIYF; DNA: TGTGCCAGCAGCGGGGGTGCCGGGACAGGGGTGGGAAACACCATATATTTT; V: TRBV11-2; J: TRBJ1-3; size: few; D: TRBD1
CDR3: CASSSPGDGTEAFF; DNA: TGTGCCAGCAGCTCCCCAGGGGATGGCACTGAAGCTTTCTTT; V: TRBV11-2; J: TRBJ1-1; size: -; D: -
CDR3: CASSLLAGGSTDTQYF; DNA: TGTGCCAGCAGCTTATTAGCAGGGGGGAGCACAGATACGCAGTATTTT; V: TRBV7-3; J: TRBJ2-3; size: -; D: -
CDR3: CAWREWVLPLSYEQYF; DNA: TGTGCCTGGAGGGAATGGGTACTACCCCTATCCTACGAGCAGTACTTC; V: TRBV30; J: TRBJ2-7; size: -; D: -